This T cell receptor beta chain was sequenced in a study of shared clonotypes between healthy human individuals. Across the study: The plates for each donor numbered three CD4 naive, three CD4 memory, two CD8 naive and one CD8 memory.

General study results and limits: Clonotype sharing among the donors was expected to vary with sequencing depth. Tissues were not sampled, only blood, and their repertoires likely differ.

Note on this clone: Its antigen remains unknown. A read error is possible here, since a much larger clone lies one base away. The sample has other DNA sequences that encode this CDR3 too.

Produced via immunoSEQ multiplex PCR; TCRdb's table is partial and in-frame only. This table holds around 700,000 clones, approximately 79% found once. Memory CD4+ cells were the fraction left after CD45RA+ naive selection. The CDR3 contains 12 residues. The ends were cut back, 2 bases at V and 0 bases at J, with 0 bases in the middle. The V gene's germline CDR1 is SGHAT and CDR2 FQNNGV. The chain uses TRBV11-2 and TRBJ2-3, with no clear D. This TCR was sampled from a young woman in good health. The specimen sequenced was memory CD4+ T cells sorted from blood. Described subset: CD45RA-negative fraction. The CDR3 nucleotides are TGTGCCAGCAGCTTAAGCACAGATACGCAGTATTTT. Its protein product is CASSLSTDTQYF.